The 19 T cell receptor beta chains below come from one sample, sequenced in a study of cytomegalovirus exposure and HLA in healthy donors. Clones were read by immunoSEQ multiplex PCR, and TCRdb kept only the in-frame ones, dropping some. The sample shows around 250,000 clones, around 87% of them seen only once. Specimen: PBMCs. These receptors came from a woman aged 18 to 35 in good health and CMV-seronegative.

The CDR3 nucleotides are TGTGCCAGCAGTGAGGCAGGGGGCGCGAATTCCTATAATTCACCCCTCCACTTT. This codes for CASSEAGGANSYNSPLHF. The chain employs TRBV2 and TRBJ1-6, with 8 positions matching TRBD1. V shed 3 bases and J 1 base; nucleotides not matched to a gene: 8. Germline V gives CDR1 SNHLY, CDR2 FYNNEI. The CDR3 covers 18 residues.

This sequence joins TRBV28 and TRBJ2-6; D call uncertain. V was cut by 5 bases and J by 4 bases, with 12 bases left in between. From germline, CDR1 is MDHEN and CDR2 SYDVKM. The CDR3 sequence is 15 residues long. The CDR3 DNA reads as TGTGCCAGCAGTCCCCGGGTTTCCGGGGCCAACGTCCTGACTTTC. Translation gives CASSPRVSGANVLTF.

The chain combines TRBV5-1 with TRBJ1-1, with 8 nucleotides matching TRBD1. The V and J ends lost 4 bases and 1 base, in that order; junction bases with no gene match: 6. CDR3 length: 15 residues. Looked up from germline, CDR1 is SGHRS and CDR2 is YFSETQ. The CDR3 DNA follows: TGCGCCAGCAGCCCAGGGGGCCCAGCGAACACTGAAGCTTTCTTT. Amino acid sequence: CASSPGGPANTEAFF.

V and J are TRBV6-5 and TRBJ2-7; D possibly corresponds to TRBD2 (5 bases). V was shortened by 6 bases and J by 2 bases, with 11 bases between the two germline ends. CDR1 and CDR2 (germline): MNHEY, SVGAGI. There are 13 residues in the CDR3. The CDR3 loop is CASSIGLTYEQYV. CDR3 DNA sequence: TGTGCCAGCAGCATAGGACTGACCTACGAGCAGTACGTC.

The V gene is TRBV11-2, the J gene TRBJ2-5, with D tentatively TRBD1 (6 bases). Germline CDR1 SGHAT, CDR2 FQNNGV. Trimming shortened V by 3 bases and J by 2 bases, and 10 bases separated the two germline ends. This CDR3 has 14 amino acids. CDR3 in amino acids: CASSLITGQETQYF. The CDR3 DNA follows: TGTGCCAGCAGCTTGATAACAGGGCAAGAGACCCAGTACTTC.

The chain employs TRBV5-8 and TRBJ1-1; 7 nucleotides match TRBD1. V was pared by 1 base and J by 4 bases, with 4 bases of the junction left unmatched. CDR1 is SGHTS, CDR2 YDEGEE, per germline. The CDR3 is 14 residues long. CDR3 region: CASSLKGAPTEAFF. Here the CDR3 DNA reads TGTGCCAGCAGCTTGAAGGGGGCGCCCACTGAAGCTTTCTTT.

This chain uses TRBV11-2 with TRBJ1-3, with a tentative D call TRBD1 (5 bases). V gave up 0 bases and J gave up 0 bases, with 9 bases separating them. The CDR3 sequence is 16 residues long. In germline, CDR1 is SGHAT, CDR2 FQNNGV. The CDR3 loop is CASSLEGLDSGNTIYF. The CDR3 nucleotides read TGTGCCAGCAGCTTAGAGGGACTGGACTCTGGAAACACCATATATTTT.

The V call is TRBV28, the J call TRBJ1-2; 11 nucleotides line up with TRBD1. The CDR3 totals 13 residues. Germline CDR1 reads MDHEN; CDR2 reads SYDVKM. The J segment lost 11 bases and the V segment lost 7 bases, leaving 9 bases of the junction unmatched. The CDR3 sequence: CASTIIGTGGYTF. Here the CDR3 DNA reads TGTGCCAGCACTATCATCGGGACAGGGGGATACACCTTC.

The chain combines TRBV7-9 with TRBJ2-7, with D unresolved. Between the trimmed V and J ends, which lost 0 bases and 2 bases, there was a span of 8 bases. Germline V gene lookup returns CDR1 SEHNR and CDR2 FQNEAQ (reference sequence). This CDR3 contains 14 residues. The CDR3: CASSLASQAYEQYF. The CDR3 region has the DNA TGTGCCAGCAGCTTAGCGTCTCAGGCCTACGAGCAGTACTTC.

Details on this clone: The same CDR3 can be traced to other DNA sequences in this sample. The rearrangement joins TRBV4-1 to TRBJ2-1; no clear D gene. The CDR3 extends over 13 amino acids. With 0 bases removed from V and 6 bases from J, the gap between germline ends came to 6 bases. Germline CDR1 MGHRA, CDR2 YSYEKL. CDR3 residues: CASSQDIVNEQFF. DNA for the CDR3: TGCGCCAGCAGCCAAGATATAGTCAATGAGCAGTTCTTC.

The V call is TRBV6-6, the J call TRBJ1-1, with 8 nucleotides matching TRBD1. CDR1 is MNHNY, CDR2 SVGAGI, per germline (reference sequence). The CDR3 is 14 amino acids. Trimming removed 7 bases from V and 4 bases from J; junction bases left unmatched: 8. The CDR3 reads CASTQPDRATEAFF. CDR3 in DNA: TGTGCCAGCACTCAGCCGGACAGGGCCACTGAAGCTTTCTTT.

This chain connects TRBV7-9 to TRBJ2-1; TRBD2 agrees at 13 bases. CDR1 is SEHNR and CDR2 is FQNEAQ in the germline V gene (reference sequence). Germline trimming cut 3 bases from V and 8 bases from J; bases unmatched to any gene: 4. The CDR3 is made up of 15 amino acids. The CDR3 DNA follows: TGTGCCAGCAGCTTCGGACTAGCGGGGGTCCATGAGCAGTTCTTC. Translated, it gives CASSFGLAGVHEQFF.

This chain connects TRBV9 to TRBJ2-2; the match to TRBD2 covers 13 bases. The germline V gene has CDR1 SGDLS and CDR2 YYNGEE. CDR3 length equals 16 residues. V was clipped by 6 bases and J by 4 bases; unmatched bases: 6. Here the CDR3 reads CASNPTSGGATGELFF. The CDR3 DNA follows: TGTGCCAGCAACCCAACTAGCGGGGGGGCCACCGGGGAGCTGTTTTTT.

The chain joins TRBV13 to TRBJ1-1, with 8 bases aligning to TRBD1. V was clipped by 1 base and J by 6 bases; unmatched bases: 7. This CDR3 spans 15 amino acids. Germline-derived CDR1 and CDR2 are PRHDT and FYEKMQ (reference sequence). The CDR3 here is CASSLVQGAIAEAFF. CDR3 in DNA: TGTGCCAGCAGCTTAGTTCAGGGGGCGATCGCTGAAGCTTTCTTT.

This clone was counted a single time. J is TRBJ1-5 and V is TRBV27; D is ambiguous. Per the germline V gene, CDR1 is MNHEY and CDR2 is SMNVEV (reference sequence). CDR3 size: 13 residues. V shed 3 bases and J shed 0 bases, with 3 bases lying between them. The CDR3 DNA reads TGTGCCAGCAGTTTTTATAGCAATCAGCCCCAGCATTTT. Protein sequence: CASSFYSNQPQHF.

The chain has TRBV28 and TRBJ1-6; D ambiguous. CDR3 length: 16 amino acids. The V end was cut by 3 bases, the J end by 11 bases, with 20 bases between. Per germline, CDR1 MDHEN and CDR2 SYDVKM. CDR3 coding DNA: TGTGCCAGCAGTTTCAATAGACAACAAATTGTGGCACCCCTCCACTTT. Its translation: CASSFNRQQIVAPLHF.

This clone was recorded only once. The chain recombines TRBV7-2 with TRBJ2-3; 9 nucleotides line up with TRBD2. Trimming removed 1 base from V and 2 bases from J; junction bases left unmatched: 4. This CDR3 has 16 amino acids. Germline values: CDR1 SGHTA, CDR2 FQGNSA. CDR3 protein: CASSLETSGPTDTQYF. CDR3 DNA sequence: TGTGCCAGCAGCTTAGAGACTAGCGGCCCCACAGATACGCAGTATTTT.

The chain couples TRBV9 to TRBJ1-4; a weak D match, TRBD1 (6 bases). The V and J ends lost 4 bases and 2 bases respectively, with 12 bases between them. This CDR3 contains 15 residues. Per germline, CDR1 SGDLS and CDR2 YYNGEE. The CDR3 DNA reads TGTGCCAGCAGCACCAGGGGAGGGACTAATGAAAAACTGTTTTTT. This codes for CASSTRGGTNEKLFF.

V and J are TRBV15 and TRBJ2-4, with TRBD2 matching over 10 bases. Germline V gene lookup returns CDR1 LNHNV and CDR2 YYDKDF (reference sequence). V lost 1 base, J lost 3 bases, and 9 bases stayed unmatched. CDR3 size: 18 residues. The CDR3 loop reads CATSRGQRGGRGKNIQYF. Here the CDR3 DNA reads TGTGCCACCAGCAGAGGCCAGCGGGGGGGCCGGGGCAAAAACATTCAGTACTTC.